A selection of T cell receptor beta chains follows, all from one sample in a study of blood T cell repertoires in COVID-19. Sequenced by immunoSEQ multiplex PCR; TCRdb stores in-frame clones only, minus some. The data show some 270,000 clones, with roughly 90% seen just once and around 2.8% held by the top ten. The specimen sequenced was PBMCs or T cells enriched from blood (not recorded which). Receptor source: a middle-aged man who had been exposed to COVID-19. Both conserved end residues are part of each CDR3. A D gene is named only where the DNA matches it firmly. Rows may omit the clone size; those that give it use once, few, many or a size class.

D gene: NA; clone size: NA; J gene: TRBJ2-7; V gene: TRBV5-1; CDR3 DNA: TGCGCCAGCAGCGAGGGACACACTACCGACGAGCAGTACTTC; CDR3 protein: CASSEGHTTDEQYF
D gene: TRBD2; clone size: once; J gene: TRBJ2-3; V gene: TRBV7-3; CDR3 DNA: TGTGCCAGCAGCCCGGGGCAACTAGCGAGCACAGATACGCAGTATTTT; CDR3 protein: CASSPGQLASTDTQYF
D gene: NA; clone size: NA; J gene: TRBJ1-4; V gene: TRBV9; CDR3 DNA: TGTGCCAGCAGCGTTACAGGGCTTTATAATGAAAAACTGTTTTTT; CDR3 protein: CASSVTGLYNEKLFF
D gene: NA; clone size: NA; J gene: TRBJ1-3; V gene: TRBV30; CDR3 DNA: TGTGCCTGGAGTACAGGGAGTTCGAACACCATATATTTT; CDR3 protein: CAWSTGSSNTIYF
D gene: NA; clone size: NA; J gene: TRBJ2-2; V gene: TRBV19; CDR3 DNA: TGTGCCAGTAGTATATCCGGAGTCGGGGAGCTGTTTTTT; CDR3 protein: CASSISGVGELFF
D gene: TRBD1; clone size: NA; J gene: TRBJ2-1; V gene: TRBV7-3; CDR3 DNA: TGTGCCAGCAGCTCGACAGGGGTGAGCAATGAGCAGTTCTTC; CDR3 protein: CASSSTGVSNEQFF
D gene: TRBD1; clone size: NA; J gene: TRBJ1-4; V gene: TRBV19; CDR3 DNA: TGTGCCAGTAGTCAGGGGGCAACTAATGAAAAACTGTTTTTT; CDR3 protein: CASSQGATNEKLFF
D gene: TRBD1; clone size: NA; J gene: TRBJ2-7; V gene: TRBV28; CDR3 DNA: TGTGCCAGCACCTGGGGTTCGGGACAGGGGGCTTACGAGCAGTACTTC; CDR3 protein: CASTWGSGQGAYEQYF
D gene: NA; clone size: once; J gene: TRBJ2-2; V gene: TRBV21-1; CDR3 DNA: TGTGCCAGCAGCAAACCCCTAGCGGGAGCGATTCTTGTGGGGGAGCTGTTTTTT; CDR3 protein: CASSKPLAGAILVGELFF
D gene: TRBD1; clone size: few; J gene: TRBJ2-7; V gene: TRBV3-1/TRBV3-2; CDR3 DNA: TGTGCCAGCAGCCTCGGACAGGGCCAAAGCGAGCAGTACTTC; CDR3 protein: CASSLGQGQSEQYF
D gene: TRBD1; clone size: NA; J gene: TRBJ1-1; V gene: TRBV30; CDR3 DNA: TGTGCCTGGAGTGTTCTTGCAGGGGGTACTGAAGCTTTCTTT; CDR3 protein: CAWSVLAGGTEAFF
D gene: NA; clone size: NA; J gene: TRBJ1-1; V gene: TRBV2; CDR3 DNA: TGTGCCAGCAACAGGGAGAGGAACACTGAAGCTTTCTTT; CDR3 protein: CASNRERNTEAFF
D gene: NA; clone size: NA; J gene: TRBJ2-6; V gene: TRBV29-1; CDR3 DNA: TGCAGCGTTGAAGATCCGAGATCTGGGGCCAACGTCCTGACTTTC; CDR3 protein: CSVEDPRSGANVLTF
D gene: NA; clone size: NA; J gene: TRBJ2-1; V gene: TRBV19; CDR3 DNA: TGTGCCAGTAGTATGACAGAATACAATGAGCAGTTCTTC; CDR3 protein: CASSMTEYNEQFF
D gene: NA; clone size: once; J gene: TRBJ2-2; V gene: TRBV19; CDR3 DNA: TGTGCCAGTAGCCCAATAACAGGGCGCGAGACCGGGGAGCTGTTTTTT; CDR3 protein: CASSPITGRETGELFF
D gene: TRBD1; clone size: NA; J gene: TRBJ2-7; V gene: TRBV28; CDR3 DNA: TGTGCCAGCAGTTATCGGGACAGCTACGAGCAGTACTTC; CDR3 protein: CASSYRDSYEQYF
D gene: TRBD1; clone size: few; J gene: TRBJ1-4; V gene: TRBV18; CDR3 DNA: TGTGCCAGCTCAACGTTAGGGGGCGCGGGTGAAAAACTGTTTTTT; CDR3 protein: CASSTLGGAGEKLFF
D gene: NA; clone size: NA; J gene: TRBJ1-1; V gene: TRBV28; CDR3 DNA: TGTGCCAGCATCAAACCCGGCCGGACAGCTGAAGCTTTCTTT; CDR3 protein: CASIKPGRTAEAFF
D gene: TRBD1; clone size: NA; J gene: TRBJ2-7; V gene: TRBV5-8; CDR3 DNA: TGTGCCAGCAGCCGCGACAGGGGGCGTCTCGAGCAGTACTTC; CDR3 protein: CASSRDRGRLEQYF
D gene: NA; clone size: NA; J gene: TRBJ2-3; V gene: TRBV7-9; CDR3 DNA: TGTGCCAGCAGCTCAACTAGGGACACAGATACGCAGTATTTT; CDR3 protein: CASSSTRDTDTQYF
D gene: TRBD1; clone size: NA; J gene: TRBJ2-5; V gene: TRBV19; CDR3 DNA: TGTGCCAGTAGTACCCTTTTAACAGGGGGCCAAAAGACCCAGTACTTC; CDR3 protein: CASSTLLTGGQKTQYF
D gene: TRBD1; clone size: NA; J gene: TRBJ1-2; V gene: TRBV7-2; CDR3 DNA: TGTGCCAGCAGCCCTAACAGGGGCCCCTATGGCTACACCTTC; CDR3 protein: CASSPNRGPYGYTF
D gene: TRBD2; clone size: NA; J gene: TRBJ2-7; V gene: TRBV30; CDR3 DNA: TGTGCCTGGAGTAGAGCGGGGCCCCGCGAGCAGTACTTC; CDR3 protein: CAWSRAGPREQYF
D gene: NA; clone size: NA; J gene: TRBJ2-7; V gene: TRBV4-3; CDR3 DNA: TGCGCCAGCAGCCAAGATATGGCAGACTCCTACGAGCAGTACTTC; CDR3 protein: CASSQDMADSYEQYF
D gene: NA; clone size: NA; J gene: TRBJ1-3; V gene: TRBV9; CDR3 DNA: TGTGCCAGCAGCACAGCCAGGGCAGATAGAAACACCATATATTTT; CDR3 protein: CASSTARADRNTIYF
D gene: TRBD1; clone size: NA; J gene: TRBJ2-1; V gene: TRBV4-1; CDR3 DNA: TGCGCCAGCAGCCAAGATCCGGGACAGGGGATTAATGAGCAGTTCTTC; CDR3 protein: CASSQDPGQGINEQFF
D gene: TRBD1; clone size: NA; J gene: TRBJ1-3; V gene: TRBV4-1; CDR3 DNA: TGCGCCAGCAGCCAAGAACAGGGGCAGAGAAACACCATATATTTT; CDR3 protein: CASSQEQGQRNTIYF
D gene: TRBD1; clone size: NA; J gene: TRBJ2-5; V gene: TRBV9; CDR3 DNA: TGTGCCAGCAGCGTAGAAGGGACAGGGGGCTGGGGAGAGACCCAGTACTTC; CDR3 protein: CASSVEGTGGWGETQYF
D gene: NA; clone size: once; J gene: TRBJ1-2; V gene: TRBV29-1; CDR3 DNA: TGCAGCGTCCTTAAGGCGGGGAATTATGGCTACACCTTC; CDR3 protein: CSVLKAGNYGYTF
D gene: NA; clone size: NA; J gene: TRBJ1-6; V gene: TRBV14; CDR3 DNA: TGTGCCAGCAGCCAAATATTAAATTCACCCCTCCACTTT; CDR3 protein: CASSQILNSPLHF
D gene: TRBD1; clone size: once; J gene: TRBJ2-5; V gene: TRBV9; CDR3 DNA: TGTGCCAGCAGCGTCTGGGGGACAGACCAAGAGACCCAGTACTTC; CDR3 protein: CASSVWGTDQETQYF
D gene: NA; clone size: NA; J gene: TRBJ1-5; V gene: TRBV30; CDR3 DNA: TGTGCCTGGAGTGTTTTAGTGAATCAGCCCCAGCATTTT; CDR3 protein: CAWSVLVNQPQHF
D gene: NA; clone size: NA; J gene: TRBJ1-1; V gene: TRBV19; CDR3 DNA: TGTGCCAGTAATGGGGGCGGTAACACTGAAGCTTTCTTT; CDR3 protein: CASNGGGNTEAFF
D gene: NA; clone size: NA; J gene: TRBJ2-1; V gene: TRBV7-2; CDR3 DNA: TGTGCCAGCAGCTTAGAGGGGATTCGGCAGGGTAGGGATGAGCAGTTCTTC; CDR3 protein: CASSLEGIRQGRDEQFF
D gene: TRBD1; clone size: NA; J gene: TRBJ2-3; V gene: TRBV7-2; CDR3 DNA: TGTGCCAGCCAAATGATTACAGGGGCCGATACGCAGTATTTT; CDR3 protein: CASQMITGADTQYF
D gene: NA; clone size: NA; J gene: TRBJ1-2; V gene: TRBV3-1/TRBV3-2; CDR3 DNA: TGTGCCAGCAGCCAAGTGGAGTACGGCTACACCTTC; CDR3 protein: CASSQVEYGYTF
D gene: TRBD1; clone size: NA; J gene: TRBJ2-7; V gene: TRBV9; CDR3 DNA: TGTGCCAGCAGCCCGCGGACAGGGGACTACGAGCAGTACTTC; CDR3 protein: CASSPRTGDYEQYF
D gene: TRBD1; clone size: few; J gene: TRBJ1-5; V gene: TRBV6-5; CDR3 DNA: TGTGCCAGCAGTTCCCCCGGACAGGGCAATCAGCCCCAGCATTTT; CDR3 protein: CASSSPGQGNQPQHF
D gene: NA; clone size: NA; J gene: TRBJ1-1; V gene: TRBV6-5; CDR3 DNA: TGTGCCAGCAGTTACTCGGGAGGGTTTTACACTGAAGCTTTCTTT; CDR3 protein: CASSYSGGFYTEAFF
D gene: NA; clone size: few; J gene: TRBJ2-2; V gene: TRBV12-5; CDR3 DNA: TGTGCTAGTGGTTTGGCATGGGGAGGTCGAGGGGTTATGAACACCGGGGAGCTGTTTTTT; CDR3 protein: CASGLAWGGRGVMNTGELFF
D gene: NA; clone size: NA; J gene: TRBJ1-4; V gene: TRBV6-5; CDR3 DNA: TGTGCCAGCAGTAGACAAGAAAATGAAAAACTGTTTTTT; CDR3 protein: CASSRQENEKLFF
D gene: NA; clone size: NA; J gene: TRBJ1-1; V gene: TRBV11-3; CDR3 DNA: TGTGCCAGCAGCTTAGTTCGGGGGAACACTGAAGCTTTCTTT; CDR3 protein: CASSLVRGNTEAFF
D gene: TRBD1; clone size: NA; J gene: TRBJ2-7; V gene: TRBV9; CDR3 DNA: TGTGCCAGCAGCCGGACAGGGGGCGGCGAGCAGTACTTC; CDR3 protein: CASSRTGGGEQYF
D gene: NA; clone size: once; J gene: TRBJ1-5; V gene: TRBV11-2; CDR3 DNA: TGTGCCAGCAGCTTTGGAGGGAGCCATCAGCCCCAGCATTTT; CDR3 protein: CASSFGGSHQPQHF
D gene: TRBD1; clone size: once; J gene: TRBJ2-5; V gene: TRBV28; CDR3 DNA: TGTGCCAGCAGTACCGGGACAGAACAAGAGACCCAGTACTTC; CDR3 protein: CASSTGTEQETQYF
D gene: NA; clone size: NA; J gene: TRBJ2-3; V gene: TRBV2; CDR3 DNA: TGTGCCAGCAGTTCGTCAGATACGCAGTATTTT; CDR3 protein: CASSSSDTQYF
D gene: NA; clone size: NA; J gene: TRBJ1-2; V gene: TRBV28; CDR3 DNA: TGTGCCAGCAGTTCAACACGCTATGGCTACACCTTC; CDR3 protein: CASSSTRYGYTF
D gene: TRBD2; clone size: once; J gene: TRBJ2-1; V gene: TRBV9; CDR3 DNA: TGTGCCAGCAGCGCCCCTAGCGGGAAGACCTACAATGAGCAGTTCTTC; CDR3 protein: CASSAPSGKTYNEQFF
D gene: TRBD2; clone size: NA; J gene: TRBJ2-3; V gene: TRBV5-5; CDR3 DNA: TGTGCCAGCAGCCGACGCGTAGCGGGAGAAACAGATACGCAGTATTTT; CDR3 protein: CASSRRVAGETDTQYF
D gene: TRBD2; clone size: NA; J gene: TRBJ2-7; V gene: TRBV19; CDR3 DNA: TGTGCCAGTACCTCTATGGGACTAGCAGGCGAGCAGTACTTC; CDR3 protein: CASTSMGLAGEQYF
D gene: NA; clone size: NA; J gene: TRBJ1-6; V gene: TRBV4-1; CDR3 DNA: TGCGCCAGCAGCCAAGGGATCAGGGAGGAGGATTCACCCCTCCACTTT; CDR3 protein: CASSQGIREEDSPLHF
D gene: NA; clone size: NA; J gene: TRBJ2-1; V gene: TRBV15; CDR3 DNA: TGTGCCACCAGCAGAGATCGGGGTGGCAATGAGCAGTTCTTC; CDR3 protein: CATSRDRGGNEQFF
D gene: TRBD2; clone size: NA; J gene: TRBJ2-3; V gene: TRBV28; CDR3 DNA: TGTGCCAGCAGTTCACTGACTAGCGGAAGTAGCACAGATACGCAGTATTTT; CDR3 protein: CASSSLTSGSSTDTQYF
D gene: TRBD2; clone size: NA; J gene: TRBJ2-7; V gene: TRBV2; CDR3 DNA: TGTGCCAGCAGTGAACCTAGCGGGAACGAGCAGTACTTC; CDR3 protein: CASSEPSGNEQYF
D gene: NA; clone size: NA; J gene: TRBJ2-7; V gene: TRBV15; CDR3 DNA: TGTGCCACCACGGACAGTAACTATAAGTACGAGCAGTACTTC; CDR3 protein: CATTDSNYKYEQYF
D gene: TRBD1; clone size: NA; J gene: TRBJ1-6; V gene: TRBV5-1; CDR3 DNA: TGCGCCAGCAGCCGCTCCGGACAGGGGAGTGTTTCACCCCTCCACTTT; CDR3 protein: CASSRSGQGSVSPLHF
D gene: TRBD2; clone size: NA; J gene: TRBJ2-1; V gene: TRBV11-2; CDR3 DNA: TGTGCCAGCAGCCCCGGGACTAGCGGCTTCGATGAGCAGTTCTTC; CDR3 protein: CASSPGTSGFDEQFF